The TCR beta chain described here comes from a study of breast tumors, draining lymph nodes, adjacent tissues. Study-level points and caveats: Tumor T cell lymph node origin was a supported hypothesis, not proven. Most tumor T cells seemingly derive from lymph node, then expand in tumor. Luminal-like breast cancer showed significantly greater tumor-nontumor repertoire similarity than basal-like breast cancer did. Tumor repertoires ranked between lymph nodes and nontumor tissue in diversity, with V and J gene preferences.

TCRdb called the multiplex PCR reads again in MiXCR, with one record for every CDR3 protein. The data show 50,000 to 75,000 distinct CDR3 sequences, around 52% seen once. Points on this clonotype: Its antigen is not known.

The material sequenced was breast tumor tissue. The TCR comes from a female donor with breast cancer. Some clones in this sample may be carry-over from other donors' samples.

The CDR3 sequence: CAISESGSGGPQETQYF. DNA for the CDR3: TGTGCCATCAGTGAGTCGGGTAGCGGGGGGCCCCAAGAGACCCAGTACTTC. This chain uses TRBV10-3 with TRBJ2-5; 10 bases match TRBD2. Germline values: CDR1 ENHRY, CDR2 SYGVKD. CDR3 length: 17 amino acids. Germline trimming cut 0 bases from V and 1 base from J; bases unmatched to any gene: 5.